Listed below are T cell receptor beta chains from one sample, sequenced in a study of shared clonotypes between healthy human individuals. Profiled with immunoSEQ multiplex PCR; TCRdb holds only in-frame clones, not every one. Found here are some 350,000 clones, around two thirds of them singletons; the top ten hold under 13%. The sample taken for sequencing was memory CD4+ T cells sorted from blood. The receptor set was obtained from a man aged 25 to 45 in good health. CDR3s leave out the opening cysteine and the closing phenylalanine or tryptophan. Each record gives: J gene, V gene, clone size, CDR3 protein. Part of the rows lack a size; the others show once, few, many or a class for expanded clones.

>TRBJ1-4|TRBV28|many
ASSLTHGRLANEKLF
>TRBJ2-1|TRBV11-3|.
ASSLREGANEQF
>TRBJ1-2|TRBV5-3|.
ARSFISPTGVAGYT
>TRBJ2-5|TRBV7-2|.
ASSPLAGGWETQY
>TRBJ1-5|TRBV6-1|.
ASSTDIRGNQPQH
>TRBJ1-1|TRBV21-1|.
ARPYMQGTEAF
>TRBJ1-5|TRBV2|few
ASRGTGSQPQH
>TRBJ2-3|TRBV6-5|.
ASSYSGTAIDTQY
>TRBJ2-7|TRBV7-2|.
ATPPEAGSDEQY
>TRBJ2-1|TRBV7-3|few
ASSLTDYNEQF
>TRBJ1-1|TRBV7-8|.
ASSGDRGRGVTEAF
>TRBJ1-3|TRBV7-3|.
ASSREGLPGNTIY